These 26 T cell receptor beta chains were sequenced from one sample in a study of regulatory T cells in long-lasting Graves disease. Library construction for TCR beta used iRepertoire HTBI primers and Arm-PCR of CDR3 regions. TCRdb reprocessed the multiplex PCR reads via MiXCR and lists one record per CDR3 protein. This table has more than 450,000 distinct CDR3 sequences, around 15% appearing once. The time point here: newly diagnosed GD, antithyroid drugs for less than 3 months. RNA isolated from PBMCs was used to make the TCR library. This same sample was also taken into another study, of T cells in Graves' hyperthyroidism and ophthalmopathy.

The sample was peripheral blood mononuclear cells (PBMCs), taken at new diagnosis, from a patient treated with antithyroid drugs. All receptors derive from a man aged 35 to 55 with Graves disease.

This clonotype occurred many times. This chain connects TRBV20-1 to TRBJ2-2, with D uncertain. Trimming left V 6 bases short and J 0 bases short, with 11 bases between. The CDR3 is made up of 14 amino acids. Germline CDR1 is DFQATT and CDR2 is SNEGSKA (reference sequence). The chain's CDR3 is CSATVLANTGELFF. CDR3 sequence (DNA): TGCAGTGCCACAGTCCTAGCGAACACCGGGGAGCTGTTTTTT.

Remarks on this clonotype: This may be a read error: a much more frequent sequence differs by one nucleotide. The rearrangement uses TRBV28 and TRBJ1-1; D is unclear. CDR1 and CDR2 from the germline V gene are MDHEN and SYDVKM. The CDR3 extends over 11 amino acids. CDR3 bases: TGTGCCAGCACCACTCCGGTTGTAGCTTCCTTT. This translates into CASTTPVVASF.

This chain joins TRBV9 and TRBJ2-5; D possibly uses TRBD1 or TRBD2 (5 bases each). CDR3 length equals 14 residues. Deletions cut 2 bases from V and 5 bases from J, with 13 bases between. Germline V lookup: CDR1 SGDLS, CDR2 YYNGEE. The DNA of the CDR3 is TGTGCCAGCAGCGTGGGACCAGGAGGTGAGACCCAGTACTTC. Translating gives CASSVGPGGETQYF. Full variable domain (missing parts from reference TRBV9 and TRBJ2-5): DSGVTQTPKHLITATGQRVTLRCSPRSGDLSVYWYQQSLDQGLQFLIQYYNGEERAKGNILERFSAQQFPDLHSELNLSSLELGDSALYFCASSVGPGGETQYFGPGTRLLVL.

The gene calls are TRBV4-2 and TRBJ2-7; TRBD1 aligns across 7 bases. Unmatched junction bases numbered 5, after V lost 3 bases and J lost 0 bases. Germline V gives CDR1 LGHNA, CDR2 YNFKEQ. The length of the CDR3 is 15 residues. DNA of the CDR3: TGTGCCAGCAGCCACTCACAGGGGCGCTCCTACGAGCAGTACTTC. Protein product: CASSHSQGRSYEQYF.

The rearrangement uses TRBV6-1 and TRBJ2-2, with 8 bases lining up with TRBD2. The ends lost 5 bases at V and 6 bases at J; junction bases unmatched: 11. Germline CDR1 reads MNHNS; CDR2 reads SASEGT. The CDR3 is 16 residues long. In DNA, the CDR3 is TGTGCCAGCAGTCGAGTCACCGGGACTAGACCCGGGGAGCTGTTTTTT. Encoded protein: CASSRVTGTRPGELFF.

This clonotype was counted many times. This sequence joins TRBV12-3 or TRBV12-4 and TRBJ1-1; D remains ambiguous. The V end was cut by 4 bases, the J end by 0 bases, with 12 bases between. The length of the CDR3 is 15 residues. The CDR3 sequence: CASSSHRLMNTEAFF. CDR3 coding DNA: TGTGCCAGCAGTTCTCACAGATTAATGAACACTGAAGCTTTCTTT.

The rearrangement links TRBV19 to TRBJ2-1, with D unclear. The J call may be incorrect, as the DNA end agrees better with TRBJ2-5. This CDR3 is 13 amino acids long. Germline V CDR1 and CDR2: LNHDA, SQIVND (reference sequence). The CDR3: CASRGMAEETQYF. In DNA form, the CDR3 reads TGTGCCAGTAGGGGGATGGCAGAAGAGACCCAGTACTTC.

The rearrangement joins TRBV29-1 to TRBJ2-1; D unresolved. CDR1 is SQVTM, CDR2 ANQGSEA, per germline. The CDR3 runs to 12 residues. The germline V and J ends were trimmed by 3 bases and 0 bases, with 3 bases remaining between them. CDR3 nucleotides: TGCAGCGTTGAGTTCTCCTACAATGAGCAGTTCTTC. Translated, it gives CSVEFSYNEQFF.

In this sample, this clonotype turned up many times. The CDR3 sequence is CASSRTSHEQYF. As DNA, the CDR3 is TGTGCCAGCAGCCGGACTAGCCACGAGCAGTACTTC. J is TRBJ2-7 and V is TRBV13; TRBD2 agrees at 8 bases. The CDR3 sequence is 12 residues long. V lost 5 bases and J lost 5; bases outside the gene matches: 2. CDR1 PRHDT and CDR2 FYEKMQ come from the germline V gene (reference sequence).

This clonotype showed up many times. This chain links TRBV28 with TRBJ2-3; D remains ambiguous. The germline CDR1 and CDR2 sequences are MDHEN and SYDVKM. The CDR3 contains 12 residues. V lost 6 bases and J 4 bases, leaving 8 bases between the germline ends. CDR3 sequence (DNA): TGTGCCAGCAGCTCTTTGCCAGATACGCAGTATTTT. Its translation: CASSSLPDTQYF. Using reference TRBV28 and TRBJ2-3 for the parts outside the CDR3, the full variable domain is DVKVTQSSRYLVKRTGEKVFLECVQDMDHENMFWYRQDPGLGLRLIYFSYDVKMKEKGDIPEGYSVSREKKERFSLILESASTNQTSMYLCASSSLPDTQYFGPGTRLTVL.

This clonotype was recorded a few times. This sequence joins TRBV19 and TRBJ2-1; 7 bases match TRBD2. Germline V CDR1 and CDR2: LNHDA, SQIVND (reference sequence). V shed 7 bases and J 9 bases; nucleotides not matched to a gene: 9. The length of the CDR3 is 13 residues. Here the CDR3 DNA reads TGTGCCAGTACCAGGACTAGATCGGGTGAGCAGTTCTTC. It codes for CASTRTRSGEQFF.

This clonotype has ten or more counts. The rearrangement uses TRBV11-2 and TRBJ2-7, with a tentative D call TRBD2 (6 bases). Germline loops: CDR1 SGHAT, CDR2 FQNNGV. This CDR3 is built from 15 residues. Trimming took off 2 bases at V and 3 bases at J, with 14 bases between the two ends. CDR3 nucleotides: TGTGCCAGCAGCTTACATTTTGACGGGAGCTACGAGCAGTACTTC. Translated, it gives CASSLHFDGSYEQYF.

This clonotype was counted ten times or more. The chain couples TRBV20-1 to TRBJ2-3, with D perhaps TRBD1 (6 bases). The CDR3 is 14 residues long. V dropped 4 bases and J dropped 1 base, with 12 bases sitting between them. Germline CDR1 and CDR2: DFQATT and SNEGSKA (reference sequence). CDR3 sequence: CSAKDSWGTDTQYF. The CDR3 nucleotides read TGCAGTGCTAAGGACAGCTGGGGCACAGATACGCAGTATTTT.

This clonotype was counted ten times or more. The V call is TRBV3-1, the J call TRBJ2-7; D perhaps matches TRBD1 (6 bases). Germline values: CDR1 LGHDT, CDR2 YNNKEL (reference sequence). V was cut by 0 bases and J by 7 bases, with 16 bases left in between. This CDR3 spans 15 amino acids. CDR3 bases: TGTGCCAGCAGCCAAGATTGGGGACACACGGGGGAGCAGTACTTC. Protein: CASSQDWGHTGEQYF.

This clonotype was picked up many times. The chain is built from TRBV7-2 and TRBJ2-7, with D perhaps matching TRBD2 (6 bases). The CDR3 runs to 15 residues. CDR1 and CDR2 from the germline V gene are SGHTA and FQGNSA. Trimming cost V 1 base and J 2 bases, with 12 bases left between them. The chain's CDR3 is CASSLDFGGPYEQYF. CDR3 DNA: TGTGCCAGCAGCTTAGACTTCGGGGGTCCCTACGAGCAGTACTTC. Supplemented by reference TRBV7-2 and TRBJ2-7, the full variable domain reads GAGVSQSPSNKVTEKGKDVELRCDPISGHTALYWYRQSLGQGLEFLIYFQGNSAPDKSGLPSDRFSAERTGGSVSTLTIQRTQQEDSAVYLCASSLDFGGPYEQYFGPGTRLTVT.

This clonotype was detected ten times or more. V usage is TRBV2 and J usage is TRBJ1-6; no clear D gene. CDR1 is SNHLY and CDR2 is FYNNEI in the germline V gene. The CDR3 has 15 residues. Trimming stripped 8 bases from V and 0 bases from J, with 11 bases between. CDR3 coding DNA: TGTGCCAGCGTAGGTGGGAGCTCCTATAATTCACCCCTCCACTTT. It translates to CASVGGSSYNSPLHF.

The J gene is TRBJ2-5, the V gene TRBV9; TRBD2 matches 8 bases. V shed 0 bases and J 5 bases; nucleotides not matched to a gene: 6. This CDR3 is built from 15 residues. Germline V gene data show CDR1 as SGDLS and CDR2 as YYNGEE. CDR3 sequence reads: CASSVAGGPGETQYF. For the CDR3, the DNA is TGTGCCAGCAGCGTAGCGGGAGGGCCCGGGGAGACCCAGTACTTC.

This clonotype has ten or more counts. This chain links TRBV28 with TRBJ2-3; D gene unclear. The CDR3 has 12 amino acids. CDR1 MDHEN and CDR2 SYDVKM come from the germline V gene. Between the trimmed V and J ends, which lost 1 base and 6 bases, there was a span of 5 bases. In DNA, the CDR3 is TGTGCCAGCAGTTTATTTCAGGATACGCAGTATTTT. Its protein is CASSLFQDTQYF. The full variable domain, completed using reference TRBV28 and TRBJ2-3, is DVKVTQSSRYLVKRTGEKVFLECVQDMDHENMFWYRQDPGLGLRLIYFSYDVKMKEKGDIPEGYSVSREKKERFSLILESASTNQTSMYLCASSLFQDTQYFGPGTRLTVL.

This chain joins TRBV4-1 and TRBJ1-1; 9 bases map to TRBD1. J was trimmed by 2 bases and V by 3 bases; bases with no gene match: 7. CDR3 length: 16 amino acids. Germline V CDR1 and CDR2: MGHRA, YSYEKL. The DNA of the CDR3 is TGCGCCAGCAGCCAGACAGGGACAGGGTCTAACACTGAAGCTTTCTTT. Protein product: CASSQTGTGSNTEAFF.

For this clonotype: Germline is not matched at one junction end, which may reflect a read error. The chain joins TRBV2 to TRBJ1-5; D not certain. The CDR3 contains 13 residues. Germline V gene sequence: CDR1 SNHLY, CDR2 FYNNEI. Here the CDR3 reads CASGDQVRQPQHF. The CDR3 coding sequence is TGTGCCAGCGGTGATCAGGTCCGACAGCCCCAGCATTTT. The full variable domain, in which reference TRBV2 and TRBJ1-5 provide the parts outside the CDR3, is EPEVTQTPSHQVTQMGQEVILRCVPISNHLYFYWYRQILGQKVEFLVSFYNNEISEKSEIFDDQFSVERPDGSNFTLKIRSTKLEDSAMYFCASGDQVRQPQHFGDGTRLSIL.

With respect to this clonotype: A much larger clone sits a single nucleotide away, making a read error possible. The rearrangement joins TRBV6-1 to TRBJ2-1, with 8 bases that match TRBD2. This CDR3 has 15 amino acids. Germline V lookup: CDR1 MNHNS, CDR2 SASEGT. As DNA, the CDR3 is TGTGCCAGCAGCCCTCGGGGGGGGGCCAACAATGAGCAGTCCTTC. Translated, it gives CASSPRGGANNEQSF.

This clonotype was seen more than once but under ten times. This chain joins TRBV10-1 and TRBJ2-7; D is perhaps TRBD2 (6 bases). Germline values: CDR1 WNHNN, CDR2 SYGVQD (reference sequence). The CDR3 length is 14 residues. Trimming shortened V by 2 bases and J by 2 bases, and 10 bases separated the two germline ends. CDR3 in amino acids: CASSENSGPYEQYF. CDR3 nucleotides: TGCGCCAGCAGTGAGAATAGCGGCCCCTACGAGCAGTACTTC.

This clonotype has a count of ten or more. This chain uses TRBV29-1 with TRBJ2-1; D is perhaps TRBD1 or TRBD2 (5 bases each). CDR3 size: 11 residues. Looked up from germline, CDR1 is SQVTM and CDR2 is ANQGSEA. V was pared by 6 bases and J by 8 bases, with 11 bases between. In DNA, the CDR3 is TGCAGCGTGCAGAGGGGAGATGAGCAGTTCTTC. Encoded protein: CSVQRGDEQFF.

The chain links TRBV4-1 to TRBJ1-2; TRBD1 might be the D (6 bases). The V end was cut by 0 bases, the J end by 2 bases, with 16 bases between. The CDR3 consists of 17 residues. Per the germline V gene, CDR1 is MGHRA and CDR2 is YSYEKL. CDR3 DNA sequence: TGCGCCAGCAGCCAAGAACTACGGGACATACGAAACTATGGCTACACCTTC. Residues: CASSQELRDIRNYGYTF.

Ten or more counts support this clonotype. The rearrangement links TRBV12-3 or TRBV12-4 to TRBJ1-2; 7 bases are a match to TRBD1. Unmatched junction bases numbered 6, after V lost 8 bases and J lost 0 bases. CDR3 length: 14 amino acids. CDR3: CASDGDRANYGYTF. Written as DNA, the CDR3 is TGTGCCAGCGACGGGGACAGAGCTAACTATGGCTACACCTTC.

Many counts were recorded for this clonotype. The chain combines TRBV12-3 or TRBV12-4 with TRBJ1-5; D is perhaps TRBD1 (6 bases). V was trimmed by 5 bases and J by 0 bases, leaving 17 bases between them. CDR3 length: 17 residues. Written as DNA, the CDR3 is TGTGCCAGCAGTACCCAAGGGACACTTAATAGCAATCAGCCCCAGCATTTT. Protein product: CASSTQGTLNSNQPQHF.